This T cell receptor beta chain derives from a study of identical twins. Study observations and caveats: Insertions ran lower in abundant cord blood beta clonotypes, though not in memory repertoires.

Each CDR3 protein gets one entry after TCRdb re-called the 5' RACE reads with MiXCR. The sample has 1.5 million to 2 million distinct CDR3 sequences; less than 40% are singletons. Per the germline V gene, CDR1 is SQVTM and CDR2 is ANQGSEA. The CDR3 consists of 14 residues. The V and J ends lost 6 bases and 0 bases, in that order; junction bases with no gene match: 5. To note about this clonotype: The antigen is not known.

Source material: cord blood. The chain joins TRBV29-1 to TRBJ2-7; TRBD2 matches at 10 bases. The receptor was derived from a newborn girl in good health. The CDR3 nucleotides are TGCAGCGTCGCGACTAGCGGGCTCTCCTACGAGCAGTACTTC. It specifies CSVATSGLSYEQYF.